A selection of T cell receptor beta chains follows, all from one sample in a study of regulatory T cells in long-lasting Graves disease. TCRdb re-called the multiplex PCR reads with MiXCR, one entry per CDR3 protein. The table includes approximately 540,000 distinct CDR3 sequences, 12% detected once. A further study also used this sample, focusing on T cells in Graves' hyperthyroidism and ophthalmopathy.

Sequenced material: peripheral blood mononuclear cells (PBMCs), taken at new diagnosis, from a patient treated with antithyroid drugs. The receptors stem from a woman aged 25 to 39 with Graves disease. Both conserved end residues are part of each CDR3. D genes are given only for firm matches. Rows may omit the clone size; those that give it use once, few, many or a size class.

j_call: TRBJ2-2
clone_size: many
d_call: TRBD1
v_call: TRBV12-3/TRBV12-4
cdr3_aa: CASRRTGTGELFF
cdr3_nt: TGTGCCAGCAGACGGACAGGGACCGGGGAGCTGTTTTTT

j_call: TRBJ2-1
clone_size: .
d_call: .
v_call: TRBV20-1
cdr3_aa: CSARFNLGGGSHNEQFF
cdr3_nt: TGCAGTGCTAGATTTAATCTAGGGGGAGGGTCCCACAATGAGCAGTTCTTC

j_call: TRBJ2-3
clone_size: many
d_call: .
v_call: TRBV10-3
cdr3_aa: CAISERGVTDTQYF
cdr3_nt: TGTGCCATCAGTGAGAGGGGCGTCACAGATACGCAGTATTTT

j_call: TRBJ2-2
clone_size: many
d_call: .
v_call: TRBV27
cdr3_aa: CASTAVTGLVTGELFF
cdr3_nt: TGTGCCAGCACCGCGGTCACGGGACTCGTTACCGGGGAGCTGTTTTTT

j_call: TRBJ2-7
clone_size: many
d_call: .
v_call: TRBV12-3/TRBV12-4
cdr3_aa: CASRGGAGYEQYF
cdr3_nt: TGTGCCAGCAGAGGAGGGGCAGGATACGAGCAGTACTTC

j_call: TRBJ2-5
clone_size: few
d_call: .
v_call: TRBV19
cdr3_aa: CASSVGLLDAQYF
cdr3_nt: TGTGCCAGTAGTGTCGGACTCCTAGATGCCCAGTACTTC

j_call: TRBJ2-7
clone_size: .
d_call: .
v_call: TRBV11-2
cdr3_aa: CASSKQGGAYEQYF
cdr3_nt: TGTGCCAGCAGCAAGCAGGGGGGAGCCTACGAGCAGTACTTC

j_call: TRBJ2-3
clone_size: many
d_call: .
v_call: TRBV2
cdr3_aa: CASSGDGTDTQYF
cdr3_nt: TGTGCCAGCAGCGGGGATGGCACAGATACGCAGTATTTT

j_call: TRBJ2-1
clone_size: many
d_call: .
v_call: TRBV7-8
cdr3_aa: CASSPRTGYSYNEQFF
cdr3_nt: TGTGCCAGCAGCCCTAGAACAGGGTACTCCTACAATGAGCAGTTCTTC

j_call: TRBJ1-1
clone_size: many
d_call: .
v_call: TRBV12-3/TRBV12-4
cdr3_aa: CASSQSVRAGPEAFF
cdr3_nt: TGTGCCAGCAGCCAATCAGTTAGAGCTGGCCCTGAAGCTTTCTTT

j_call: TRBJ2-7
clone_size: few
d_call: .
v_call: TRBV5-1
cdr3_aa: CASSSPNARNEQYF
cdr3_nt: TGCGCCAGCAGCTCCCCAAATGCGAGAAACGAGCAGTACTTC

j_call: TRBJ1-2
clone_size: many
d_call: .
v_call: TRBV12-3/TRBV12-4
cdr3_aa: CASSHRTGGRDGYTF
cdr3_nt: TGTGCCAGCAGTCACCGGACCGGGGGCCGAGATGGCTACACCTTC

j_call: TRBJ2-2
clone_size: .
d_call: .
v_call: TRBV7-9
cdr3_aa: CASSAGGLNTGELFF
cdr3_nt: TGTGCCAGCAGCGCCGGTGGACTCAACACCGGGGAGCTGTTTTTT

j_call: TRBJ2-7
clone_size: many
d_call: .
v_call: TRBV6-2/TRBV6-3
cdr3_aa: CASVPGKAGAYYEQYF
cdr3_nt: TGTGCCAGCGTACCCGGGAAGGCAGGGGCGTACTACGAGCAGTACTTC

j_call: TRBJ2-5
clone_size: many
d_call: TRBD1
v_call: TRBV29-1
cdr3_aa: CSVESDRVVETQYF
cdr3_nt: TGCAGCGTTGAAAGTGACAGGGTAGTAGAGACCCAGTACTTC

j_call: TRBJ2-7
clone_size: many
d_call: .
v_call: TRBV18
cdr3_aa: CASSATRDGAYEQYF
cdr3_nt: TGTGCCAGCTCAGCTACCCGGGACGGTGCCTACGAGCAGTACTTC

j_call: TRBJ1-2
clone_size: few
d_call: .
v_call: TRBV6-5
cdr3_aa: CASSYSYWYGYTF
cdr3_nt: TGTGCCAGCAGTTACTCATACTGGTATGGCTACACCTTC

j_call: TRBJ1-2
clone_size: many
d_call: TRBD1
v_call: TRBV11-3
cdr3_aa: CASSLGTAGYTF
cdr3_nt: TGTGCCAGCAGCTTGGGGACAGCTGGCTACACCTTC

j_call: TRBJ2-7
clone_size: many
d_call: TRBD2
v_call: TRBV2
cdr3_aa: CASSVRGGGRADYEQYF
cdr3_nt: TGTGCCAGCAGTGTTCGGGGCGGCGGGAGGGCCGACTACGAGCAGTACTTC

j_call: TRBJ1-1
clone_size: many
d_call: .
v_call: TRBV7-2
cdr3_aa: CASSFARKNTEAFF
cdr3_nt: TGTGCCAGCAGCTTTGCCAGAAAGAACACTGAAGCTTTCTTT

j_call: TRBJ2-7
clone_size: .
d_call: .
v_call: TRBV4-3
cdr3_aa: CASSQDRELGYEQYF
cdr3_nt: TGCGCCAGCAGCCAAGATCGCGAGTTGGGTTACGAGCAGTACTTC

j_call: TRBJ1-1
clone_size: many
d_call: .
v_call: TRBV6-5
cdr3_aa: CASSFALREAFF
cdr3_nt: TGTGCCAGCAGTTTCGCTCTACGGGAAGCTTTCTTT

j_call: TRBJ1-3
clone_size: .
d_call: TRBD1
v_call: TRBV6-1
cdr3_aa: CASSEWTGAGNTIYF
cdr3_nt: TGTGCCAGCAGCGAATGGACAGGGGCTGGAAACACCATATATTTT

j_call: TRBJ1-1
clone_size: few
d_call: .
v_call: TRBV7-2
cdr3_aa: CASSLQTPTEAFF
cdr3_nt: TGTGCCAGCAGCTTACAAACCCCCACTGAAGCTTTCTTT

j_call: TRBJ2-3
clone_size: few
d_call: TRBD2
v_call: TRBV10-3
cdr3_aa: CAIGGLAGPGVHTQYF
cdr3_nt: TGTGCCATCGGGGGACTAGCGGGGCCGGGCGTGCATACGCAGTATTTT

j_call: TRBJ1-5
clone_size: many
d_call: TRBD1
v_call: TRBV12-3/TRBV12-4
cdr3_aa: CASSSGTGGNQPQHF
cdr3_nt: TGTGCCAGCAGTTCTGGGACAGGAGGCAATCAGCCCCAGCATTTT

j_call: TRBJ2-2
clone_size: many
d_call: .
v_call: TRBV18
cdr3_aa: CASDTPAGTGELFF
cdr3_nt: TGTGCCAGCGACACCCCAGCAGGTACCGGGGAGCTGTTTTTT

j_call: TRBJ2-3
clone_size: many
d_call: .
v_call: TRBV3-1
cdr3_aa: CASSRKRGDTQYF
cdr3_nt: TGTGCCAGCAGCCGGAAACGGGGAGATACGCAGTATTTT

j_call: TRBJ1-2
clone_size: .
d_call: .
v_call: TRBV29-1
cdr3_aa: CSVPGGYGYTF
cdr3_nt: TGCAGCGTTCCCGGAGGGTATGGCTACACCTTC

j_call: TRBJ2-7
clone_size: few
d_call: TRBD2
v_call: TRBV25-1
cdr3_aa: CASSFLGGSEQYF
cdr3_nt: TGTGCCAGCAGCTTCTTGGGAGGGAGCGAGCAGTACTTC

j_call: TRBJ2-7
clone_size: many
d_call: TRBD1
v_call: TRBV2
cdr3_aa: CASSPRLTGGEQYF
cdr3_nt: TGTGCCAGCAGCCCTCGACTTACAGGGGGCGAGCAGTACTTC

j_call: TRBJ2-7
clone_size: few
d_call: TRBD2
v_call: TRBV12-3/TRBV12-4
cdr3_aa: CASSLTAAGGYEQYF
cdr3_nt: TGTGCCAGCAGTTTAACGGCGGCGGGGGGCTACGAGCAGTACTTC

j_call: TRBJ2-3
clone_size: many
d_call: .
v_call: TRBV5-1
cdr3_aa: CASSFEDTQYF
cdr3_nt: TGCGCCAGCAGCTTCGAAGATACGCAGTATTTT

j_call: TRBJ2-6
clone_size: .
d_call: TRBD1
v_call: TRBV5-6
cdr3_aa: CASRQGAANVLTF
cdr3_nt: TGTGCCAGCAGACAGGGGGCGGCCAACGTCCTGACTTTC

j_call: TRBJ2-3
clone_size: many
d_call: .
v_call: TRBV6-1
cdr3_aa: CASSDHSGRTDTQYF
cdr3_nt: TGTGCCAGCAGTGACCATAGCGGACGCACAGATACGCAGTATTTT

j_call: TRBJ1-1
clone_size: many
d_call: TRBD1
v_call: TRBV27
cdr3_aa: CASSPSGGNTEAFF
cdr3_nt: TGTGCCAGCAGTCCTTCAGGGGGGAACACTGAAGCTTTCTTT

j_call: TRBJ2-2
clone_size: many
d_call: TRBD2
v_call: TRBV7-2
cdr3_aa: CASSPGGRANTGELFF
cdr3_nt: TGTGCCAGCAGCCCTGGCGGGAGGGCCAACACCGGGGAGCTGTTTTTT

j_call: TRBJ2-3
clone_size: .
d_call: TRBD2
v_call: TRBV5-1
cdr3_aa: CASSSGLAGGVGTQYF
cdr3_nt: TGTGCCAGCAGCTCGGGACTAGCGGGAGGGGTTGGTACGCAGTATTTT

j_call: TRBJ2-2
clone_size: .
d_call: .
v_call: TRBV28
cdr3_aa: CASLSRPSTGELFF
cdr3_nt: TGTGCCAGCCTCTCGCGTCCGTCCACCGGGGAGCTGTTTTTT

j_call: TRBJ2-1
clone_size: .
d_call: TRBD2
v_call: TRBV19
cdr3_aa: CASSATSGRYNEQFF
cdr3_nt: TGTGCCAGTAGTGCCACTAGCGGGAGGTACAATGAGCAGTTCTTC

j_call: TRBJ2-7
clone_size: .
d_call: TRBD2
v_call: TRBV19
cdr3_aa: CASSISGSGGRGEQYF
cdr3_nt: TGTGCCAGTAGTATTAGCGGGAGCGGGGGCCGAGGCGAGCAGTACTTC

j_call: TRBJ2-3
clone_size: .
d_call: TRBD2
v_call: TRBV15
cdr3_aa: CATVGLAGFTDTQYF
cdr3_nt: TGTGCCACAGTGGGACTAGCGGGATTCACAGATACGCAGTATTTT

j_call: TRBJ2-3
clone_size: few
d_call: TRBD2
v_call: TRBV4-3
cdr3_aa: CASKREATTDTQYF
cdr3_nt: TGCGCCAGCAAGCGGGAGGCCACCACAGATACGCAGTATTTT

j_call: TRBJ1-5
clone_size: few
d_call: TRBD1
v_call: TRBV19
cdr3_aa: CASSEDRGRNQPQHF
cdr3_nt: TGTGCCAGTAGTGAGGACAGGGGACGCAATCAGCCCCAGCATTTT

j_call: TRBJ2-1
clone_size: .
d_call: .
v_call: TRBV28
cdr3_aa: CASSLQPGTSNEQFF
cdr3_nt: TGTGCCAGCAGCCTCCAGCCCGGGACTTCCAATGAGCAGTTCTTC

j_call: TRBJ2-3
clone_size: many
d_call: TRBD1
v_call: TRBV12-3/TRBV12-4
cdr3_aa: CASGLNFWDRESGTDTQYF
cdr3_nt: TGTGCCAGCGGTCTCAATTTTTGGGACAGGGAATCGGGCACAGATACGCAGTATTTT